The clone carrying this T cell receptor (beta chain) was seen more than once but under ten times. This entry comes from a study of Ad26.COV2.S vaccination and SARS-CoV-2 variants. Looking at the study overall: Donor was one of the participants in the Ad26.COV2.S arm of the COV1001 trial. Once or twice, 56 days apart, Ad26.COV2.S was delivered intramuscularly.

Sequenced by immunoSEQ multiplex PCR; TCRdb stores in-frame clones only, minus some. The data contain roughly 460,000 clones, about 89% of them seen just once; the ten biggest clones take up over 1.5%. Treatment: roughly 20 received Ad26.COV2.S at low or high dose, single or two shots; about 5 received placebo; per-sample allocation not given. The samples were gathered on day 63 after the first injection of vaccine or placebo. V was pared by 10 bases and J by 2 bases, with 7 bases between. The CDR3 has 12 amino acids. Germline V lookup: CDR1 KGHDR, CDR2 SFDVKD. The chain employs TRBV24-1 and TRBJ2-2; D is unresolved. The sequence came from a person between 18 and 59 years old who received the Ad26.COV2.S COVID-19 vaccine or a placebo. This specimen was peripheral blood, taken in a trial of Ad26.COV2.S vaccine versus placebo. The CDR3 loop is CATRENTGELFF. The CDR3 bases are TGTGCCACGCGTGAAAACACCGGGGAGCTGTTTTTT.